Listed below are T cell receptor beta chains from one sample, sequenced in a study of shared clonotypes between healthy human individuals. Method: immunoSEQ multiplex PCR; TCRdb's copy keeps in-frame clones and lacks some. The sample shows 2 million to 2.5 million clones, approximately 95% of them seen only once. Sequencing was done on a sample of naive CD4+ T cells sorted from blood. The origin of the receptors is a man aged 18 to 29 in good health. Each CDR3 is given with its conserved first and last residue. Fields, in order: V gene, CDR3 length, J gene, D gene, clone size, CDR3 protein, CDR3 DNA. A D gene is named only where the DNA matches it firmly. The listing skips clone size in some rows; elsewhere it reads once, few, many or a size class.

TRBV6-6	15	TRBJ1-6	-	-	CASSYSRSLNSPLHF	TGTGCCAGCAGTTACTCGAGAAGCCTTAATTCACCCCTCCACTTT
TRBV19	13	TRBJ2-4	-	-	CASSIAAENIQYF	TGTGCCAGTAGTATTGCGGCCGAAAACATTCAGTACTTC
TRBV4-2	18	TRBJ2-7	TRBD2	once	CASSRGTSGGTSSYEQYF	TGTGCCAGCAGCCGCGGGACTAGCGGGGGGACCAGCTCCTACGAGCAGTACTTC
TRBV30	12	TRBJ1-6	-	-	CAGGLINSPLHF	TGTGCGGGGGGACTGATAAATTCACCCCTCCACTTT
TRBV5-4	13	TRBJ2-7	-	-	CASSLPLSSEQYF	TGTGCCAGCAGCTTGCCCCTGTCGTCCGAGCAGTACTTC
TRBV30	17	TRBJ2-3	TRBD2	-	CAWSVLWTSGRTDTQYF	TGTGCCTGGAGTGTACTTTGGACTAGCGGGAGGACAGATACGCAGTATTTT
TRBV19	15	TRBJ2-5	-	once	CASSIGGSPQETQYF	TGTGCCAGTAGTATTGGTGGGTCACCCCAAGAGACCCAGTACTTC
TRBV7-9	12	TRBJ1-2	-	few	CASSLGHSGYTF	TGTGCCAGCAGCCTCGGACACTCTGGCTACACCTTC
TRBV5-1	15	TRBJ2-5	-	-	CASSLQVAGLETQYF	TGCGCCAGCAGCTTGCAAGTGGCAGGGCTGGAGACCCAGTACTTC
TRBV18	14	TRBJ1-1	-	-	CASSPIWGDTEAFF	TGTGCCAGCTCACCAATTTGGGGCGACACTGAAGCTTTCTTT
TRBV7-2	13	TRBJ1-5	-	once	CASSLAVTAPQHF	TGTGCCAGCAGCTTAGCGGTAACGGCGCCCCAGCATTTT
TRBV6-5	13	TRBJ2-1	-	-	CASSAPGYNEQFF	TGTGCCAGCAGTGCTCCGGGTTACAATGAGCAGTTCTTC
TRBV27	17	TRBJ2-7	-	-	CASSFLRPGANPYEQYF	TGTGCCAGCAGTTTCCTTCGTCCAGGGGCCAACCCCTACGAGCAGTACTTC
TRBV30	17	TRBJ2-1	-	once	CAWGGTGKTSAYNEQFF	TGTGCCTGGGGGGGGACAGGGAAGACTAGCGCTTACAATGAGCAGTTCTTC
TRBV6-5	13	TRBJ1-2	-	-	CASSSVGPHGYTF	TGTGCCAGCTCGTCGGTGGGGCCCCATGGCTACACCTTC
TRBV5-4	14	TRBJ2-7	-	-	CASSLWRDSYEQYF	TGTGCCAGCAGCTTGTGGCGGGACTCCTACGAGCAGTACTTC
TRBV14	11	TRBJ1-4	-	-	CASSHSEKLFF	TGTGCCAGCAGCCACAGTGAAAAACTGTTTTTT
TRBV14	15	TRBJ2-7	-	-	CASSRIRTPPGEQYF	TGTGCCAGCAGCCGAATTAGGACACCGCCGGGCGAGCAGTACTTC
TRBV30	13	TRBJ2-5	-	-	CAWSLGSQETQYF	TGTGCCTGGAGTCTTGGCAGTCAAGAGACCCAGTACTTC
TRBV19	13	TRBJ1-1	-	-	CASSIEGNTEAFF	TGTGCCAGTAGTATTGAGGGGAACACTGAAGCTTTCTTT
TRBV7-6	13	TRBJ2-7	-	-	CASSLAAGYEQYF	TGTGCCAGCAGCCTTGCTGCTGGGTACGAGCAGTACTTC
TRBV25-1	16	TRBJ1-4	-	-	CASSEPGSPVYEKLFF	TGTGCCAGCAGTGAACCCGGGTCCCCGGTGTATGAAAAACTGTTTTTT